These 5 T cell receptor beta chains were sequenced from one sample in a study of molecular identifiers for immune sequencing clone quantification. TCRdb used MiXCR to reprocess the PCR reads, holding one entry per CDR3 protein. The sample includes around 89,000 distinct CDR3 sequences, 19% of them seen just once. The sequenced material came from naive CD8+ T cells from blood, with Jurkat cell RNA spiked in. Noted subset: FACS-sorted CD8+CD4-CCR7+CD45RA+ naive T cells. Receptor source: a human donor in good health. Some libraries in this study had Jurkat cell RNA spiked in.

This clonotype appeared many times. The CDR3 here is CASSLDRRTGDLTDTQYF. CDR3 coding DNA: TGTGCCAGCAGCTTGGATCGTAGGACAGGCGACCTCACAGATACGCAGTATTTT. The chain is built from TRBV5-8 and TRBJ2-3; TRBD1 matches at 7 bases. CDR1 is SGHTS and CDR2 is YDEGEE in the germline V gene. Trimming cost V 0 bases and J 2 bases; bases outside gene matches: 12. The CDR3 sequence is 18 residues long.

For this clonotype: This could be a read error, since a much larger clone is one nucleotide away. The chain recombines TRBV23-1 with TRBJ2-2; D perhaps matches TRBD2 (5 bases). TRBV23-1 is an ORF; its function is uncertain. The CDR3 runs 16 residues. The CDR3 DNA reads as TGCGCCAGCAGTCAATCCCACGGGCTTAGCACCGGGGAGCTGTCTTTT. This encodes CASSQSHGLSTGELSF.

This chain links TRBV20-1 with TRBJ2-7; 8 nucleotides match TRBD2. The length of the CDR3 is 13 residues. V was pared by 1 base and J by 4 bases, with 3 bases of the junction left unmatched. CDR1 and CDR2 (germline): DFQATT, SNEGSKA (reference sequence). CDR3 region: CSARGTSGYEQYF. The CDR3 DNA sequence: TGCAGTGCTAGAGGCACTAGCGGATACGAGCAGTACTTC.

This clonotype was recorded at least ten times. The chain employs TRBV9 and TRBJ2-7, with D unresolved. Germline CDR1 is SGDLS and CDR2 is YYNGEE. With 3 bases removed from V and 2 bases from J, the gap between germline ends came to 15 bases. The CDR3 length is 15 residues. CDR3 sequence: CASSAGQQITYEQYF. CDR3 nucleotides: TGTGCCAGCAGCGCCGGCCAACAGATCACCTACGAGCAGTACTTC.

This clonotype was counted at least ten times. V gene TRBV7-9 combines with J gene TRBJ2-3, with 12 bases matching TRBD2. Trimming at V came to 5 bases and at J to 6 bases, leaving 9 bases not matched to a gene. Looked up from germline, CDR1 is SEHNR and CDR2 is FQNEAQ (reference sequence). The CDR3 covers 16 residues. The CDR3 DNA is TGTGCCAGCAGCGCCGGACTAGCGGGAACCGGTGATACGCAGTATTTT. It translates to CASSAGLAGTGDTQYF.